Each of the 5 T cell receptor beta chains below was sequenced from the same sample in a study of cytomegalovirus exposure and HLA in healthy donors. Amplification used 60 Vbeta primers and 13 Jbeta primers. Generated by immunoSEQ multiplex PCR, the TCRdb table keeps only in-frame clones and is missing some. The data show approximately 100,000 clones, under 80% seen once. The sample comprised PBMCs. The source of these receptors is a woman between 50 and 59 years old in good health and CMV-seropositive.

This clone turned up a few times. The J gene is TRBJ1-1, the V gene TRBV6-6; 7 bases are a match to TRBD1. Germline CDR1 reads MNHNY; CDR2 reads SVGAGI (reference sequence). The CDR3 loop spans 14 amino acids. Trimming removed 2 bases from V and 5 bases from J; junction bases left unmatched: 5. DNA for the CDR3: TGTGCCAGCAGTTACCCTCCGACAGGGACTGAAGCTTTCTTT. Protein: CASSYPPTGTEAFF.

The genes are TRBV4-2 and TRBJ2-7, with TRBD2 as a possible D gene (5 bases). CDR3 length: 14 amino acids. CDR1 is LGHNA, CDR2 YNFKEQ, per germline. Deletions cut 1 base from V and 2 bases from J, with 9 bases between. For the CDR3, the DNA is TGTGCCAGCAGCCAAGTACTAGTTGCCTACGAGCAGTACTTC. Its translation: CASSQVLVAYEQYF.

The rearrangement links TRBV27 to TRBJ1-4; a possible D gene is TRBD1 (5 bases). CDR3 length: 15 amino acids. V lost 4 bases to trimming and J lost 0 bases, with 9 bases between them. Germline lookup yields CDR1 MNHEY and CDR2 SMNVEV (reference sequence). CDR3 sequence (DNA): TGTGCCAGCAGTTCGCTAGGGGCAACTAATGAAAAACTGTTTTTT. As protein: CASSSLGATNEKLFF. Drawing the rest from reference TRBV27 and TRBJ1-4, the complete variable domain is EAQVTQNPRYLITVTGKKLTVTCSQNMNHEYMSWYRQDPGLGLRQIYYSMNVEVTDKGDVPEGYKVSRKEKRNFPLILESPSPNQTSLYFCASSSLGATNEKLFFGSGTQLSVL.

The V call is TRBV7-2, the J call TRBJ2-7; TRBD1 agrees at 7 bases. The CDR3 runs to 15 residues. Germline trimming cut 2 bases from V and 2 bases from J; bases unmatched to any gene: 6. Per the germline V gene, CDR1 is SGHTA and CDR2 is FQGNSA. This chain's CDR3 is CASSLRQGLPYEQYF. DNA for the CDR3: TGTGCCAGCAGCTTACGACAGGGCCTCCCCTACGAGCAGTACTTC.

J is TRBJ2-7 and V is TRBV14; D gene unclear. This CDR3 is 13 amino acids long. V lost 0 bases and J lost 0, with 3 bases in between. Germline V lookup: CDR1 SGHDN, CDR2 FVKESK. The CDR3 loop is CASSQDYSYEQYF. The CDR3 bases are TGTGCCAGCAGCCAAGACTACTCCTACGAGCAGTACTTC.